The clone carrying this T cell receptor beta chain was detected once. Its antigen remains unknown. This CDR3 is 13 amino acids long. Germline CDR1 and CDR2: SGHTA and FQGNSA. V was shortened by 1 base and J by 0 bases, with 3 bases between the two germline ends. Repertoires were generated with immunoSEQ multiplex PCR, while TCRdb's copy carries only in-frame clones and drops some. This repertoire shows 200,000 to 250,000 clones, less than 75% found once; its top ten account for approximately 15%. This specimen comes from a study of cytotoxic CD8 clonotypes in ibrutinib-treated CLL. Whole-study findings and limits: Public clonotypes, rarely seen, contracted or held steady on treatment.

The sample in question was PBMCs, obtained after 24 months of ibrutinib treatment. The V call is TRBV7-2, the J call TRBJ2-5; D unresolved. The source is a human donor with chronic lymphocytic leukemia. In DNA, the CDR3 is TGTGCCAGCAGCTTAGGTCACCAAGAGACCCAGTACTTC. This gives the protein CASSLGHQETQYF.